This record covers a single T cell receptor (beta chain). Within the sample, other DNA sequences also encode this same CDR3. This sample is part of a study of beta chain features in type 1 diabetes. Expressed TCRB transcripts were sequenced because the entire RNA isolate underwent reverse transcription. Sequenced by immunoSEQ multiplex PCR; TCRdb stores in-frame clones only, minus some. The repertoire holds just over 600,000 clones, with about 16% as singletons. Sequencing was done on a sample of naive CD4+ T cells from blood. The origin of this receptor is a man younger than 35 in good health.

DNA for the CDR3: TGTGCCAGCAGTTTAAGAGGTCAGCCCCAGCATTTT. Translating it yields CASSLRGQPQHF. This rearrangement joins TRBV27 to TRBJ1-5; no definite D call. Trimming removed 2 bases at V and 6 bases at J, with 5 bases between. The CDR3 has 12 residues. Germline loops: CDR1 MNHEY, CDR2 SMNVEV (reference sequence).